Reported below is one T cell receptor beta chain. Antigen: not known. How the authors handled the data: Junction-only sequences without quality scores came from ImmunoSEQ, so filtering differed. The repertoire was sequenced with immunoSEQ multiplex PCR; TCRdb's copy has only in-frame clones and lacks some. The DNA was the basis for D and trimming; V, J and clone size are from that table. The data show around 1.5 million clones, 95% to 99% seen once. This specimen comes from a study of shared clonotypes between healthy human individuals. The study, taken as a whole, reports: Sequencing depth was expected to affect clonotype sharing among donors.

Germline CDR1 SGDLS, CDR2 YYNGEE. With 0 bases removed from V and 0 bases from J, the gap between germline ends came to 10 bases. CDR3 length: 16 residues. Memory CD4+ cells were the fraction left after CD45RA+ naive selection. The sequence came from a man aged 30 to 39 in good health. The sample taken for sequencing was naive CD4+ T cells sorted from blood. Stated subset: CD45RA+ positively selected. This chain uses TRBV9 with TRBJ1-3; D not resolved. DNA for the CDR3: TGTGCCAGCAGCGTAGGTACCGGCCTCTCTGGAAACACCATATATTTT. It is translated as CASSVGTGLSGNTIYF.